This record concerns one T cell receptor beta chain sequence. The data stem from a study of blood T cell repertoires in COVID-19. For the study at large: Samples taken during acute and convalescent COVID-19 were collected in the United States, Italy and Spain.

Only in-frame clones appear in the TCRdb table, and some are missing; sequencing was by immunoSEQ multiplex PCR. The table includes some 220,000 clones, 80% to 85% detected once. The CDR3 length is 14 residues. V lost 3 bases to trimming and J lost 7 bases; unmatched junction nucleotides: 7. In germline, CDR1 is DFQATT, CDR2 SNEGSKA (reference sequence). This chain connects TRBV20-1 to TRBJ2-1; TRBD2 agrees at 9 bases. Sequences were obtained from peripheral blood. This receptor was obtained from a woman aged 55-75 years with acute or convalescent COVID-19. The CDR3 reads CSASIASGANEQFF. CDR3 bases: TGCAGTGCTAGTATCGCTAGCGGGGCGAATGAGCAGTTCTTC.